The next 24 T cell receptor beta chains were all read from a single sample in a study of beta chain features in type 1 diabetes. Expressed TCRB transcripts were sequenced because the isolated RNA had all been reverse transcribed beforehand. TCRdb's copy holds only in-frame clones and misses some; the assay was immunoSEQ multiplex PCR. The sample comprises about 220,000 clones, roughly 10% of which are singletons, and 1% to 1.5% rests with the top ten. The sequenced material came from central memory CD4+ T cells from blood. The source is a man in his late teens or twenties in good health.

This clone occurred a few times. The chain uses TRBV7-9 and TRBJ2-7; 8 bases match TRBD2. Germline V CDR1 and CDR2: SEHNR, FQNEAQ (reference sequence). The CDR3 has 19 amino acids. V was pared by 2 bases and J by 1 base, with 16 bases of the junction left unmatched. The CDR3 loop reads CASSLLVFSGKIISYEQYF. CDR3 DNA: TGTGCCAGCAGCTTATTGGTGTTTAGCGGGAAAATCATATCCTACGAGCAGTACTTC.

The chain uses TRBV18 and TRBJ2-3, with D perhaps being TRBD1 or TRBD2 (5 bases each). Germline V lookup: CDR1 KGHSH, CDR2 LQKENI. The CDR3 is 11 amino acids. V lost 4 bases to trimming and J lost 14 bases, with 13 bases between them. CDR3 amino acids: CASSLRDLAYF. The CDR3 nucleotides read TGTGCCAGCTCACTCCGGGACCTTGCGTATTTT.

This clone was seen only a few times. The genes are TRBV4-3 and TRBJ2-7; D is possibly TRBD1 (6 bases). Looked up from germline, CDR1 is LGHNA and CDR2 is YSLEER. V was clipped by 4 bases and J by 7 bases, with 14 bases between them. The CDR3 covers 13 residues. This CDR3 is CASSLRDNSEQYF. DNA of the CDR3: TGCGCCAGCAGCCTTCGGGACAATTCGGAGCAGTACTTC.

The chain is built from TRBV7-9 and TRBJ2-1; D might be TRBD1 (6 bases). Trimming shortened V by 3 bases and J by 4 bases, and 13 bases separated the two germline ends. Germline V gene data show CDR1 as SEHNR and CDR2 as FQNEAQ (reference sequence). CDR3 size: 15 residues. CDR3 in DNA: TGTGCCAGCAGCTTGGACAGAGAAAGATACAATGAGCAGTTCTTC. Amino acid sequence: CASSLDRERYNEQFF.

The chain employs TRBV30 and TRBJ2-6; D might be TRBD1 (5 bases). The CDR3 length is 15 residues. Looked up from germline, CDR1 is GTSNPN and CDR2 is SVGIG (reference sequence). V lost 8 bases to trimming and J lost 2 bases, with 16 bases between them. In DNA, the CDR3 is TGTGCCGGCAGGGAATATAGAACTGGGGCCAACGTCCTGACTTTC. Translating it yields CAGREYRTGANVLTF.

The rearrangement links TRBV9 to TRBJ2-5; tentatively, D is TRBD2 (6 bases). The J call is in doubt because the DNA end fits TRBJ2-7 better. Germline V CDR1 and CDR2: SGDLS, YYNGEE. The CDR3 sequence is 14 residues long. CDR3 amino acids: CASSLDGRSPEQYF. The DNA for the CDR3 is TGTGCCAGCTCCCTGGACGGGAGATCACCCGAGCAGTACTTC.

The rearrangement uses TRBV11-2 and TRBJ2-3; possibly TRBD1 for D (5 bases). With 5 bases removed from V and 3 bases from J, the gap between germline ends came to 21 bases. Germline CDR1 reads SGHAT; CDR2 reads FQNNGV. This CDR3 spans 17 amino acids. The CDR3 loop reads CASSPRLKGSGTDTQYF. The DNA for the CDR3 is TGTGCCAGCAGCCCCCGACTCAAAGGGTCAGGGACAGATACGCAGTATTTT.

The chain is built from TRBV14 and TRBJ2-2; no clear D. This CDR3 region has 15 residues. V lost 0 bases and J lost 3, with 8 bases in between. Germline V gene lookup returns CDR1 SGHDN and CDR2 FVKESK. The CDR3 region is CASSQDPRDTGELFF. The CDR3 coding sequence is TGTGCCAGCAGCCAAGACCCTCGGGACACCGGGGAGCTGTTTTTT.

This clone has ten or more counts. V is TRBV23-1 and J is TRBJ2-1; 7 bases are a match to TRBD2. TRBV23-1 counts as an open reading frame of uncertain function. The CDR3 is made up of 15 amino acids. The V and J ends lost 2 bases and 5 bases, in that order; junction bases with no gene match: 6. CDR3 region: CASSQLGLADNEQFF. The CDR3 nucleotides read TGCGCCAGCAGTCAACTCGGGCTAGCGGACAATGAGCAGTTCTTC.

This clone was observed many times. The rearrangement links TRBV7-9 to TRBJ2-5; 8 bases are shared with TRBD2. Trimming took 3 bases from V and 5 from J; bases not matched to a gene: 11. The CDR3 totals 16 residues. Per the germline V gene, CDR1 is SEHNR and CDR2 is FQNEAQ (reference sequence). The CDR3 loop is CASSFLAGLGDETQYF. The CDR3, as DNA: TGTGCCAGCAGCTTCCTAGCGGGTCTGGGGGATGAGACCCAGTACTTC.

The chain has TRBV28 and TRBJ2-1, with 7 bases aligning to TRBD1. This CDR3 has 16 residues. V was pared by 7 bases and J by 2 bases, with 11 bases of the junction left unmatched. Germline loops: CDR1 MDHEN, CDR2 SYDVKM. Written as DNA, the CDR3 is TGTGCCAGCACAGGGGGTGGTCAGGGTGCCTACAATGAGCAGTTCTTC. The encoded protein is CASTGGGQGAYNEQFF.

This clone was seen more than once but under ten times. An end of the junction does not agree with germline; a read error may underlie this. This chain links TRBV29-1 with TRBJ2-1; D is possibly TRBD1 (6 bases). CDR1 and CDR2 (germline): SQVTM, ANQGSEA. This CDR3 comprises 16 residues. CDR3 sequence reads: CSVEGPRGLSYNEQFF. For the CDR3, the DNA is TGCAGCGTCGAAGGGCCCAGGGGATTATCCTACAATGAGCAGTTCTTC.

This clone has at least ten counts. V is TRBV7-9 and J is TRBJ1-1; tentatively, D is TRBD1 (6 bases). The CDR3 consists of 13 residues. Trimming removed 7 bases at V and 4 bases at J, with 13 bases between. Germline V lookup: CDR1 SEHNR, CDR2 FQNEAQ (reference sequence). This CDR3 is CASTRQEGTEAFF. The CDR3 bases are TGTGCCAGCACCCGACAGGAAGGCACTGAAGCTTTCTTT.

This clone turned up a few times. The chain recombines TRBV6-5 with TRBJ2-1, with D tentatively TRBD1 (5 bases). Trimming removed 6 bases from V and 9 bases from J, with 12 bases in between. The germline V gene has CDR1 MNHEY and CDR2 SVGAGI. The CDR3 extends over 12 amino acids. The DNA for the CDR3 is TGTGCCAGCAGGAGATGGCAGGGTGAGCAGTTCTTC. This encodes CASRRWQGEQFF.

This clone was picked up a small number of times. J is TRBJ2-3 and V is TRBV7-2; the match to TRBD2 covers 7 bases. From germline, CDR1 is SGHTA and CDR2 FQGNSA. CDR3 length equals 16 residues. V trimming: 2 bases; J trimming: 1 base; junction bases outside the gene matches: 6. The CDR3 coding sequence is TGTGCCAGCAGCTTACTTCGCCTAGCGGGCACAGATACGCAGTATTTT. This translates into CASSLLRLAGTDTQYF.

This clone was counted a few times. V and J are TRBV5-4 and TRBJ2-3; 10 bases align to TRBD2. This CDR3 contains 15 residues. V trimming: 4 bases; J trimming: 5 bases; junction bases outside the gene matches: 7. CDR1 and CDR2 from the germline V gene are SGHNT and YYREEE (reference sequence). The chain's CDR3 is CASSNQREGIDTQYF. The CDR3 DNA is TGTGCCAGCAGCAATCAGCGGGAGGGAATAGATACGCAGTATTTT.

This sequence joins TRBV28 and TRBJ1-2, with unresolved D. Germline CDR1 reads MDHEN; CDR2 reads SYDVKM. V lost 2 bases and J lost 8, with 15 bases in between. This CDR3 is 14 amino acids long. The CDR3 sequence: CASSLTPWAGGYTF. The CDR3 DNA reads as TGTGCCAGCAGTTTAACCCCCTGGGCCGGCGGCTACACCTTC.

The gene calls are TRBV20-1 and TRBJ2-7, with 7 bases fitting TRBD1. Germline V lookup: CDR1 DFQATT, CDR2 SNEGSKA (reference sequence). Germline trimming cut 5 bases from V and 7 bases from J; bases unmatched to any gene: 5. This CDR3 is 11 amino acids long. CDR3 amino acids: CSASGTAEQYF. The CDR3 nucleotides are TGCAGTGCTTCCGGGACAGCGGAGCAGTACTTC.

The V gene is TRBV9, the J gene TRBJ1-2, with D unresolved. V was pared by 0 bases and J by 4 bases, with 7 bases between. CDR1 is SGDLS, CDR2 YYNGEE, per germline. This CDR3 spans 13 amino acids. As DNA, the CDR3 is TGTGCCAGCAGCGTAGTTGGAGGCTATGGCTACACCTTC. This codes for CASSVVGGYGYTF.

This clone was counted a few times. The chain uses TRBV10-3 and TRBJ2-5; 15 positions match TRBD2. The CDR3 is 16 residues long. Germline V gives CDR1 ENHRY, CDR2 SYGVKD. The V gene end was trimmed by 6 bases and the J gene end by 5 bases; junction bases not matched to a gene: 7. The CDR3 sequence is CAISGGTSGRSETQYF. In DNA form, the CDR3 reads TGTGCCATCAGCGGCGGGACTAGCGGGAGGAGTGAGACCCAGTACTTC.

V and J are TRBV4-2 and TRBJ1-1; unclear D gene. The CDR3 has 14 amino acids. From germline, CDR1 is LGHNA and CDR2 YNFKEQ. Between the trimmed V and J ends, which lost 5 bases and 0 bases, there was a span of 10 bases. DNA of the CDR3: TGTGCCAGCAGCTTGGCTTCCATGAACACTGAAGCTTTCTTT. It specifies CASSLASMNTEAFF.

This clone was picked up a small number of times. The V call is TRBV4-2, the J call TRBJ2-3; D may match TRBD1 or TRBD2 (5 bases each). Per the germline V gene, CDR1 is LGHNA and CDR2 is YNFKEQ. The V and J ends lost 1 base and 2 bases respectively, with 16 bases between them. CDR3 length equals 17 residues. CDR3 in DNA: TGTGCCAGCAGCCAAGTCGTCGGGGACGGGTCCACAGATACGCAGTATTTT. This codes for CASSQVVGDGSTDTQYF.

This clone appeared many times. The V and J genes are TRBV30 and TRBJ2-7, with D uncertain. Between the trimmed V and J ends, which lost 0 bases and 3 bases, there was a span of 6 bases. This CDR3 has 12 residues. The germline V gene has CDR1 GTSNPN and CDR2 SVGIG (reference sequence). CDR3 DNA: TGTGCCTGGAGTGTATCGGTCTACGAGCAGTACTTC. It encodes CAWSVSVYEQYF. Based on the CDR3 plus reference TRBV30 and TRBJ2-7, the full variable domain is SQTIHQWPATLVQPVGSPLSLECTVEGTSNPNLYWYRQAAGRGLQLLFYSVGIGQISSEVPQNLSASRPQDRQFILSSKKLLLSDSGFYLCAWSVSVYEQYFGPGTRLTVT.

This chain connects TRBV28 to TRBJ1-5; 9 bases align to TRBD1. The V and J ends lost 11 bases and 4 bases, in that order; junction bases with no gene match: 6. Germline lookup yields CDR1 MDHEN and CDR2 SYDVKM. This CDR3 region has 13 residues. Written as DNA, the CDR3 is TGTGCCGGAGGGGACAGGGATAATCAGCCCCAGCATTTT. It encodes CAGGDRDNQPQHF.